The T cell receptor (beta chain) described here comes from a study of T-cell reconstitution after alpha-beta-depleted transplantation in children. Study conclusions and caveats: Newly produced T cells mostly accounted for T-cell counts and diversity one year post-transplant.

Germline V CDR1 and CDR2: KGHSH, LQKENI. The CDR3 totals 16 residues. Trimming took 5 bases from V and 0 from J; bases not matched to a gene: 10. Unique molecular identifiers were built into the TCRbeta library. TCRdb reprocessed the PCR reads with MiXCR, giving one entry per CDR3 protein. This table holds around 200,000 distinct CDR3 sequences, roughly 15% found once. In regard to this clonotype: Its matching antigen is unknown.

Source: PBMCs, mostly from graft donor cells, taken 360 days after TCRalphabeta/CD19-depleted stem cell transplant. The genes are TRBV18 and TRBJ2-7; 7 nucleotides align to TRBD2. This receptor was taken from a male patient aged 2 to 10 who had a stem cell transplant for acute lymphoblastic leukemia, so the T cells may come from the graft donor. This CDR3 is CASSTLAGISSYEQYF. The CDR3 DNA is TGTGCCAGCTCAACCTTAGCGGGCATTAGCTCCTACGAGCAGTACTTC.